These T cell receptor beta chains were read from a single sample in a study of tumour-infiltrating T cells in Burkitt lymphoma. Sequencing was performed with immunoSEQ multiplex PCR; in TCRdb, only in-frame clones are kept and a portion is missing. The data contain about 4,400 clones, 16% of them singletons. Material for sequencing was tumor tissue. Source of these receptors: a human donor with diffuse large B-cell lymphoma. Some clones in this sample may be carry-over from other donors' samples. Both conserved end residues are part of each CDR3. A D gene is named only where the DNA matches it firmly. Clone size, where shown, is once, few, many, or a class for clones that have expanded.

v_call,d_call,clone_size,j_call,cdr3_aa,cdr3_nt
TRBV14,TRBD1,few,TRBJ1-1,CASSPNRGLTEAFF,TGTGCCAGCAGCCCAAACAGGGGGCTGACTGAAGCTTTCTTT
TRBV5-6,.,.,TRBJ1-5,CASNSGGGLNQPQHF,TGTGCCAGCAACTCGGGTGGGGGCCTGAATCAGCCCCAGCATTTT
TRBV7-6,.,.,TRBJ2-6,CASSPILTGANVLTF,TGTGCCAGCAGCCCGATACTCACCGGGGCCAACGTCCTGACTTTC
TRBV12-5,.,.,TRBJ2-3,CASGPGTYDTIEDTQYF,TGTGCTAGTGGTCCCGGGACGTACGACACTATTGAGGATACGCAGTATTTT
TRBV11-3,TRBD2,few,TRBJ2-4,CASSLSGSNIQYF,TGTGCCAGCAGCTTAAGCGGGAGTAACATTCAGTACTTC
TRBV6-1,.,.,TRBJ1-6,CASSEMRKGSYNSPLHF,TGTGCCAGCAGTGAAATGAGGAAAGGATCCTATAATTCACCCCTCCACTTT
TRBV5-1,.,few,TRBJ1-6,CASSGRGASPLHF,TGCGCCAGCAGCGGGAGGGGAGCATCACCCCTCCACTTT
TRBV4-3,.,few,TRBJ2-5,CASSTSLWETQYF,TGCGCCAGCAGCACGTCGTTGTGGGAGACCCAGTACTTC
TRBV9,.,few,TRBJ1-1,CASSITGTRNANTEAFF,TGTGCCAGCAGCATCACCGGGACTCGAAATGCCAACACTGAAGCTTTCTTT
TRBV19,.,.,TRBJ1-1,CASSMRLSEAFF,TGTGCCAGTAGTATGAGGCTTTCTGAAGCTTTCTTT
TRBV29-1,.,.,TRBJ1-5,CSVREYNQPQHF,TGCAGCGTTCGGGAATACAATCAGCCCCAGCATTTT
TRBV7-6,TRBD2,few,TRBJ2-7,CASTPGGYEQYF,TGTGCCAGCACGCCGGGGGGATACGAGCAGTACTTC
TRBV19,TRBD1,.,TRBJ2-7,CASSIGQGAVYEQYF,TGTGCCAGTAGTATTGGGCAGGGGGCCGTCTACGAGCAGTACTTC
TRBV27,.,few,TRBJ1-4,CASSPGSQGLGLFF,TGTGCCAGCAGTCCGGGGAGTCAGGGGTTGGGACTGTTTTTT
TRBV9,.,few,TRBJ1-3,CASSVAPAQDSGNTIYF,TGTGCCAGCAGCGTAGCTCCAGCACAGGACTCTGGAAACACCATATATTTT
TRBV28,.,few,TRBJ2-7,CASTPRGHSYEQYF,TGTGCCAGCACCCCGCGCGGGCACTCCTACGAGCAGTACTTC
TRBV6-6,TRBD1,.,TRBJ1-2,CASRPGTGYYGYTF,TGTGCCAGCAGGCCCGGGACAGGGTACTATGGCTACACCTTC
TRBV28,.,.,TRBJ2-2,CASSLAVYTGELFF,TGTGCCAGCAGTTTGGCAGTTTACACCGGGGAGCTGTTTTTT
TRBV7-9,.,.,TRBJ1-4,CAISGGDGEKLFF,TGTGCCATATCGGGGGGCGATGGTGAAAAACTGTTTTTT
TRBV27,TRBD2,few,TRBJ2-5,CASSWTGGTGETQYF,TGTGCCAGCAGTTGGACGGGGGGGACGGGAGAGACCCAGTACTTC
TRBV28,.,.,TRBJ2-2,CASRNTFNTGELFF,TGTGCCAGCAGGAACACCTTTAACACCGGGGAGCTGTTTTTT
TRBV7-7,TRBD2,.,TRBJ2-3,CASSWGLAGADTQYF,TGTGCTAGCAGCTGGGGACTAGCGGGGGCGGATACGCAGTATTTT
TRBV28,.,.,TRBJ1-1,CASWDRLNTEAFF,TGTGCCTCTTGGGACCGCTTGAACACTGAAGCTTTCTTT
TRBV7-3,.,.,TRBJ2-7,CASSSRLPYEQYF,TGTGCCAGCAGCTCAAGACTCCCTTACGAGCAGTACTTC
TRBV7-6,TRBD1,.,TRBJ1-1,CASSAGTVTEAFF,TGTGCCAGCAGCGCCGGGACAGTGACTGAAGCTTTCTTT
TRBV6-1,TRBD1,.,TRBJ1-5,CASSGTGESQPQHF,TGTGCCAGCAGTGGGACAGGGGAAAGTCAGCCCCAGCATTTT
TRBV27,TRBD1,.,TRBJ2-2,CASSLGQGKRELFF,TGTGCCAGCAGTTTAGGACAGGGGAAAAGGGAGCTGTTTTTT
TRBV29-1,TRBD1,few,TRBJ2-3,CSDTGGTLPGTQYF,TGCAGTGACACAGGGGGCACCCTTCCCGGTACGCAGTATTTT
TRBV5-4,.,few,TRBJ2-3,CASSLKVEDTQYF,TGTGCCAGCAGCTTGAAGGTCGAGGATACGCAGTATTTT
TRBV15,.,few,TRBJ2-5,CATSRAVAETQYF,TGTGCCACCAGCAGAGCGGTGGCGGAGACCCAGTACTTC
TRBV7-2,TRBD1,.,TRBJ1-1,CASSTRTGGHTEAFF,TGTGCCAGCAGCACTCGGACAGGGGGCCACACTGAAGCTTTCTTT
TRBV4-2,TRBD2,.,TRBJ2-5,CASSQEGLAGEETQYF,TGTGCCAGCAGCCAGGAGGGACTAGCGGGTGAAGAGACCCAGTACTTC
TRBV6-1,.,few,TRBJ1-2,CASSEAGANYGYTF,TGTGCCAGCAGTGAAGCAGGGGCGAACTATGGCTACACCTTC
TRBV5-6,.,.,TRBJ1-5,CASSQSLGARVSNQPQHF,TGTGCCAGCAGCCAAAGCCTGGGGGCGCGAGTTTCCAATCAGCCCCAGCATTTT
TRBV5-4,.,.,TRBJ2-7,CASSLGAGSNEQYF,TGTGCCAGCAGCTTGGGGGCAGGGAGCAACGAGCAGTACTTC
TRBV5-8,TRBD1,few,TRBJ2-3,CASSNRGFWQYF,TGTGCCAGCAGCAACAGGGGATTTTGGCAGTATTTT
TRBV7-8,.,large,TRBJ1-2,CASSLGRDGYTF,TGTGCCAGCAGCCTAGGACGAGATGGCTACACCTTC
TRBV7-9,.,.,TRBJ1-2,CASSSARGGANYGYTF,TGTGCCAGCAGCTCCGCGCGGGGGGGCGCTAACTATGGCTACACCTTC
TRBV4-1,.,.,TRBJ1-4,CASSQDVGTDEKLFF,TGCGCCAGCAGCCAAGATGTTGGGACGGATGAAAAACTGTTTTTT
TRBV5-5,.,.,TRBJ2-1,CASSYLPQGTSLNEQFF,TGTGCCAGCAGCTACCTCCCCCAGGGCACCTCATTGAATGAGCAGTTCTTC
TRBV14,.,few,TRBJ1-1,CASSLGEYTEAFF,TGTGCCAGCAGCCTTGGGGAATACACTGAAGCTTTCTTT
TRBV30,.,few,TRBJ1-3,CAWSVQGLSSGNTIYF,TGTGCCTGGAGTGTACAGGGCCTTAGCTCTGGAAACACCATATATTTT
TRBV2,.,large,TRBJ2-7,CASSDPSYEQYF,TGTGCCAGCAGTGATCCGAGCTACGAGCAGTACTTC
TRBV10-2,.,few,TRBJ2-7,CASSEFAREQYF,TGCGCCAGTAGTGAGTTTGCGCGAGAGCAGTACTTC
TRBV5-8,.,few,TRBJ1-5,CASSADGDQPQHF,TGTGCCAGCAGTGCGGACGGAGATCAGCCCCAGCATTTT
TRBV5-1,.,.,TRBJ2-5,CASSFSPQETQYF,TGCGCCAGCAGCTTCTCCCCCCAAGAGACCCAGTACTTC
TRBV7-6,TRBD1,few,TRBJ2-7,CASSQGQVYEQYF,TGTGCCAGCAGCCAGGGACAGGTCTACGAGCAGTACTTC
TRBV27,.,once,TRBJ2-6,CASSPARAHFNGNVLTF,TGTGCCAGCAGCCCGGCGAGGGCCCACTTCAACGGCAACGTCCTGACTTTC